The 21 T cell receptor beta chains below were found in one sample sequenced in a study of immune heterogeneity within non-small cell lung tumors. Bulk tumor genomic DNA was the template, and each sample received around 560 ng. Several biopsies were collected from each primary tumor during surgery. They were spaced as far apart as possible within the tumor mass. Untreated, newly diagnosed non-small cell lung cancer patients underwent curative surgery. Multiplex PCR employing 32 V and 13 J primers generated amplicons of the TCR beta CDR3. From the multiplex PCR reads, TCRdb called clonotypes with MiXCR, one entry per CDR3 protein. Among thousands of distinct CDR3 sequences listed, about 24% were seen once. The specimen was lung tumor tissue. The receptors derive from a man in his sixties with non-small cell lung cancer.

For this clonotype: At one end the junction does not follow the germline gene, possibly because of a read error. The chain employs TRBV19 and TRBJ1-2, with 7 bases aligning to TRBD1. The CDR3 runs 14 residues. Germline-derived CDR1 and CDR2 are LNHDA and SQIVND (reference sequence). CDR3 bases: TGTGCCAGTAATCTGACAGGGCAAAACTATGTCTACACCTTC. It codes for CASNLTGQNYVYTF.

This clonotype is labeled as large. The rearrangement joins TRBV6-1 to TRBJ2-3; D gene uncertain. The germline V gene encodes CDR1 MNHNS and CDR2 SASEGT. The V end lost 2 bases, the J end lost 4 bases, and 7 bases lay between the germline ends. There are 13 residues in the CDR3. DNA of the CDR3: TGTGCCAGCAGTGAACGAGGCCCAGATACGCAGTATTTT. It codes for CASSERGPDTQYF.

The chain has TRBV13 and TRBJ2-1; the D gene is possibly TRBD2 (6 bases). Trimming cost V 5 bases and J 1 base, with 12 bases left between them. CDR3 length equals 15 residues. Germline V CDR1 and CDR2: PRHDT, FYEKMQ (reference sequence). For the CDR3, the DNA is TGTGCCAGCAGCCTGCGGGGCCAGTCCTACAATGAGCAGTTCTTC. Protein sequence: CASSLRGQSYNEQFF.

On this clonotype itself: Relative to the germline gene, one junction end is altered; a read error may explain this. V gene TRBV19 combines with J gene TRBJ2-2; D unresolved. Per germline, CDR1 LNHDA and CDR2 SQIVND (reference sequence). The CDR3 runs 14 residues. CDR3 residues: CVSSIGTTAGELFF. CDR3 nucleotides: TGTGTCAGTAGTATAGGAACCACAGCCGGGGAGCTGTTTTTT.

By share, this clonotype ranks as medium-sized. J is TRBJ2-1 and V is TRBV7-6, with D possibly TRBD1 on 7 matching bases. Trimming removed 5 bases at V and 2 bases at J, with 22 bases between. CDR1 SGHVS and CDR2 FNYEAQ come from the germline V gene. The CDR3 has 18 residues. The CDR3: CASSRDLAGQATYNEQFF. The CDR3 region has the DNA TGTGCCAGCAGCCGGGACTTGGCCGGACAGGCCACCTACAATGAGCAGTTCTTC. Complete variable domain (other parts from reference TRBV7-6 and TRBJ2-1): GAGVSQSPRYKVTKRGQDVALRCDPISGHVSLYWYRQALGQGPEFLTYFNYEAQQDKSGLPNDRFSAERPEGSISTLTIQRTEQRDSAMYRCASSRDLAGQATYNEQFFGPGTRLTVL.

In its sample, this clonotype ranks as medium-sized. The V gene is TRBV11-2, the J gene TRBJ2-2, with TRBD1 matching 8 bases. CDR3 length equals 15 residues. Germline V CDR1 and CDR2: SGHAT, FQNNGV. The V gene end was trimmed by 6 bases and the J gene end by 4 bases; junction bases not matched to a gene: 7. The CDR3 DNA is TGTGCCAGCAGGCCCACAGGGGGTAGCACCGGGGAGCTGTTTTTT. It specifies CASRPTGGSTGELFF.

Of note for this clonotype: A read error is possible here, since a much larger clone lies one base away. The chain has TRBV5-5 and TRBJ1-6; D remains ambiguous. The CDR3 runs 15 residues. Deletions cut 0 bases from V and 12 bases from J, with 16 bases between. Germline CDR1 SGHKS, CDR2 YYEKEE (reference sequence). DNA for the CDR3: TGTGCCAGCAGCTTGGTGGAGGGTCGATATTTACCCCTCCACTTT. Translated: CASSLVEGRYLPLHF.

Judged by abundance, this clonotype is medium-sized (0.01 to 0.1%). The DNA for the CDR3 is TGTGCCAGCACCCAATGGGTTAACGGGGCCAACGTCCTGACTTTC. The encoded protein is CASTQWVNGANVLTF. V is TRBV2 and J is TRBJ2-6; D is ambiguous. Looked up from germline, CDR1 is SNHLY and CDR2 is FYNNEI. With 7 bases removed from V and 4 bases from J, the gap between germline ends came to 14 bases. This CDR3 is 15 amino acids long.

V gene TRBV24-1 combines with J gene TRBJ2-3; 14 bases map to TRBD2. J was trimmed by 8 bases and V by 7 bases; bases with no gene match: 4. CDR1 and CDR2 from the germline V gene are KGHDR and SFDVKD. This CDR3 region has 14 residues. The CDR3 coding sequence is TGTGCCACCAGGACTAGCGGGAGGGCTGCTACGCAGTATTTT. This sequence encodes CATRTSGRAATQYF.

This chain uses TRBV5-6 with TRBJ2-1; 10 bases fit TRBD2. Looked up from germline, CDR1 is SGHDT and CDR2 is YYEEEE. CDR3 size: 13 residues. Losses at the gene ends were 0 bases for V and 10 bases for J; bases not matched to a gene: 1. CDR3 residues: CASSLASGREQFF. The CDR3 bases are TGTGCCAGCAGCTTGGCTAGCGGGAGAGAGCAGTTCTTC.

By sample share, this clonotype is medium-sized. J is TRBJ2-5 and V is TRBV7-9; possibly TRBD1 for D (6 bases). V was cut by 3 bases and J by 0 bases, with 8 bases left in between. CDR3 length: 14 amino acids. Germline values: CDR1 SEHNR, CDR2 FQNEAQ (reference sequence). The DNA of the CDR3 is TGTGCCAGCAGCTTCAGACAGGACCAAGAGACCCAGTACTTC. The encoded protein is CASSFRQDQETQYF.

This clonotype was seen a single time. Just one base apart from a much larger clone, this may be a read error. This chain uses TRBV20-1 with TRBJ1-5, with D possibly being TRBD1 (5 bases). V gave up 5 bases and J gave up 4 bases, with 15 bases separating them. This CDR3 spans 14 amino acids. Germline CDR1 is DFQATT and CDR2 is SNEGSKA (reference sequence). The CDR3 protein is CSASWAGGNQPQHF. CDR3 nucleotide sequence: TGCAGTGCTTCGTGGGCCGGGGGAAATCAGCCCCAGCATTTT.

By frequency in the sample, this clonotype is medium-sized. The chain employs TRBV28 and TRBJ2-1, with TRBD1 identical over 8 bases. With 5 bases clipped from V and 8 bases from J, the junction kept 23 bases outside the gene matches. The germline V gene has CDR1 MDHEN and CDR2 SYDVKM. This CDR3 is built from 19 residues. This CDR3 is CASSPLKRGGTGSPDEQFF. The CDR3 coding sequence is TGTGCCAGCAGTCCCCTCAAAAGAGGGGGGACAGGAAGCCCAGATGAGCAGTTCTTC.

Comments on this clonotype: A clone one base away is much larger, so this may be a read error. The CDR3 sequence: CASSSATGAGTESFF. The CDR3, as DNA: TGCGCCAGCAGTAGTGCTACAGGCGCGGGCACTGAATCTTTCTTT. The J gene is TRBJ1-1, the V gene TRBV5-1; D perhaps matches TRBD1 (5 bases). The CDR3 length is 15 residues. Germline V gene sequence: CDR1 SGHRS, CDR2 YFSETQ.

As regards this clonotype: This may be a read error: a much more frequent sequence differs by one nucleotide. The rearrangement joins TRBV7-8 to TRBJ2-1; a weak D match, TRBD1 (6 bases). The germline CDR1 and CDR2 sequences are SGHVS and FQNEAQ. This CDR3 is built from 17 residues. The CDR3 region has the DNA TGTGCCAGCAGCTTAGTAATTAGGACAGAGATATACAATGAGCAGATCTTC. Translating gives CASSLVIRTEIYNEQIF.

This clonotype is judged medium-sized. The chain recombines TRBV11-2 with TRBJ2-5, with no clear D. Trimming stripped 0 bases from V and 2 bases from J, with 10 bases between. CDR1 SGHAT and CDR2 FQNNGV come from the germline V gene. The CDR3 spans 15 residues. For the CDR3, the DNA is TGTGCCAGCAGCTTAGATCTGGTGGGGCAAGAGACCCAGTACTTC. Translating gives CASSLDLVGQETQYF. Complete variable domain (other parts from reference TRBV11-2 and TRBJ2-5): EAGVAQSPRYKIIEKRQSVAFWCNPISGHATLYWYQQILGQGPKLLIQFQNNGVVDDSQLPKDRFSAERLKGVDSTLKIQPAKLEDSAVYLCASSLDLVGQETQYFGPGTRLLVL.

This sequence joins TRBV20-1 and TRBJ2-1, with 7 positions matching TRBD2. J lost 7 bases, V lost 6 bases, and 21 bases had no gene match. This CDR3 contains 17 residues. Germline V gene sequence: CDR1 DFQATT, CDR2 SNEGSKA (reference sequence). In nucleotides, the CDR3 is TGCAGTGCCTCGGGGAGGGCTAGCGCCTACATGCGTAATGAGCAGTTCTTC. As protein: CSASGRASAYMRNEQFF.

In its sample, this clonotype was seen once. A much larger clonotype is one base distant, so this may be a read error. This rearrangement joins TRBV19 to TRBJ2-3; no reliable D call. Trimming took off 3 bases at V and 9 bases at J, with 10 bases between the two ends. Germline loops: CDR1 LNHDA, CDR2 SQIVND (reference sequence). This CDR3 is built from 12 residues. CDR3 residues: CASSIHESTQYF. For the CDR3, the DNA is TGTGCCAGTAGTATTCATGAGTCGACGCAGTATTTT.

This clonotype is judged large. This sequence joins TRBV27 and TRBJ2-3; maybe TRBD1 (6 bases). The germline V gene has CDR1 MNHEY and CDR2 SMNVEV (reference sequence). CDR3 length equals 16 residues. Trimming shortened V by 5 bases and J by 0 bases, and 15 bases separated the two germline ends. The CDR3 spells CASSPRGITSTDTQYF. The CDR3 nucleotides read TGTGCCAGCAGTCCAAGGGGGATTACTAGCACAGATACGCAGTATTTT.

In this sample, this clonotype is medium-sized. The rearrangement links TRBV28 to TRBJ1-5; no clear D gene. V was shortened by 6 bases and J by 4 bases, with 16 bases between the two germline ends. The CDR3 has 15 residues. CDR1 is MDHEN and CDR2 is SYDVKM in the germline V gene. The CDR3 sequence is CASRVLRTKNQPQHF. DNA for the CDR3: TGTGCCAGCAGAGTCCTACGTACCAAGAATCAGCCCCAGCATTTT.

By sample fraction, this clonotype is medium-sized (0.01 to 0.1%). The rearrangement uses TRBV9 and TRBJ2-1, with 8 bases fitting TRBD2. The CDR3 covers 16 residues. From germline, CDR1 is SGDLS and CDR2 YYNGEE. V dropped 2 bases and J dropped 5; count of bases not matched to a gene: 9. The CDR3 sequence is CASSVLTSGAHNEQFF. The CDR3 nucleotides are TGTGCCAGCAGCGTCCTCACTAGCGGCGCCCACAATGAGCAGTTCTTC.